The rows below give T cell receptor beta chains drawn from one sample of a study of shared clonotypes between healthy human individuals. Sequenced by immunoSEQ multiplex PCR; TCRdb stores in-frame clones only, minus some. Of some 980,000 clones in the sample, approximately 80% were seen once. Material for sequencing was memory CD4+ T cells sorted from blood. The source is a man aged 18 to 29 in good health. The CDR3 runs from the conserved cysteine through the conserved F or W. Each record gives: J gene, CDR3 length, V gene, CDR3 protein.

j_call: TRBJ1-3; cdr3_length: 15; v_call: TRBV30; cdr3_aa: CAWSDRSLSGNTIYF
j_call: TRBJ1-1; cdr3_length: 15; v_call: TRBV6-1; cdr3_aa: CASSVPGQGSTEAFF
j_call: TRBJ2-1; cdr3_length: 14; v_call: TRBV7-9; cdr3_aa: CASSPHEMSNEQFF
j_call: TRBJ1-4; cdr3_length: 16; v_call: TRBV21-1; cdr3_aa: CASSKVRQGAEEKLFF
j_call: TRBJ1-4; cdr3_length: 15; v_call: TRBV7-8; cdr3_aa: CASSLVGTGGEKLFF
j_call: TRBJ2-7; cdr3_length: 15; v_call: TRBV5-1; cdr3_aa: CASSLAGQGNYEQYF
j_call: TRBJ1-1; cdr3_length: 13; v_call: TRBV30; cdr3_aa: CAWVGLSGTEAFF
j_call: TRBJ2-3; cdr3_length: 17; v_call: TRBV2; cdr3_aa: CASKSYPGLSRADTQYF
j_call: TRBJ2-7; cdr3_length: 12; v_call: TRBV7-2; cdr3_aa: CASSLYAREQYF
j_call: TRBJ2-2; cdr3_length: 14; v_call: TRBV10-3; cdr3_aa: CAISGTGNTGELFF
j_call: TRBJ1-4; cdr3_length: 14; v_call: TRBV4-2; cdr3_aa: CASSLGEGNEKLFF
j_call: TRBJ1-1; cdr3_length: 14; v_call: TRBV10-3; cdr3_aa: CAISVDRGNTEAFF
j_call: TRBJ2-2; cdr3_length: 14; v_call: TRBV7-2; cdr3_aa: CATGLAGGTGELFF
j_call: TRBJ1-5; cdr3_length: 15; v_call: TRBV5-4; cdr3_aa: CASSYGTGGDQPQHF
j_call: TRBJ1-3; cdr3_length: 15; v_call: TRBV30; cdr3_aa: CAWSSDGHSGNTIYF
j_call: TRBJ2-7; cdr3_length: 14; v_call: TRBV7-2; cdr3_aa: CASSLAGGSYEQYF
j_call: TRBJ2-5; cdr3_length: 15; v_call: TRBV6-1; cdr3_aa: CATGTGGAFLETQYF
j_call: TRBJ2-1; cdr3_length: 14; v_call: TRBV6-6; cdr3_aa: CASLGLAGYNEQFF
j_call: TRBJ1-2; cdr3_length: 12; v_call: TRBV28; cdr3_aa: CASRERTGGYTF
j_call: TRBJ1-2; cdr3_length: 12; v_call: TRBV18; cdr3_aa: CASSPESWGYTF
j_call: TRBJ1-6; cdr3_length: 15; v_call: TRBV2; cdr3_aa: CASRDPGTNNSPLHF
j_call: TRBJ2-7; cdr3_length: 15; v_call: TRBV5-1; cdr3_aa: CASSLLGTGAYEQYF
j_call: TRBJ2-7; cdr3_length: 16; v_call: TRBV5-4; cdr3_aa: CASSRIGVGVSYEQYF
j_call: TRBJ1-5; cdr3_length: 15; v_call: TRBV19; cdr3_aa: CASRVGGGGYQPQHF
j_call: TRBJ1-4; cdr3_length: 16; v_call: TRBV5-1; cdr3_aa: CASSGFGTGTSEKLFF
j_call: TRBJ2-7; cdr3_length: 13; v_call: TRBV19; cdr3_aa: CASSIQGSHEQYF
j_call: TRBJ2-1; cdr3_length: 15; v_call: TRBV4-1; cdr3_aa: CASSPGTSRNNEQFF
j_call: TRBJ2-6; cdr3_length: 15; v_call: TRBV7-9; cdr3_aa: CASSSTDTGANVLTF
j_call: TRBJ1-1; cdr3_length: 12; v_call: TRBV30; cdr3_aa: CAWSNRNTEAFF
j_call: TRBJ2-2; cdr3_length: 16; v_call: TRBV6-5; cdr3_aa: CASSYSLFRNTGELFF
j_call: TRBJ2-1; cdr3_length: 17; v_call: TRBV4-1; cdr3_aa: CASSHPLAGGVSYEQFF
j_call: TRBJ2-2; cdr3_length: 14; v_call: TRBV5-4; cdr3_aa: CASSLTGRTGELFF